The 26 T cell receptor beta chains below come from one sample, sequenced in a study of beta chain features in type 1 diabetes. Reverse transcribing all isolated RNA meant expressed TCRB transcripts were sequenced. Here immunoSEQ multiplex PCR was the method, and the copy in TCRdb shows in-frame clones only, minus some. In the table there are 600,000 to 700,000 clones, roughly an eighth of which are singletons. No antigen is known for these receptors. Study-wide results and caveats: Shorter TCRB CDR3s, moderately but significantly so, marked every one of the four CD4+ subsets in Type 1 diabetes patients.

Sequences were obtained from naive CD4+ T cells from blood. The receptor source for this set is a man aged 18 to 35 with type 1 diabetes.

Notes on this clone: The same CDR3 arises from other DNA sequences in this sample as well. J is TRBJ1-1 and V is TRBV18, with D unclear. This CDR3 has 13 amino acids. V lost 3 bases to trimming and J lost 0 bases, with 5 bases between them. Looked up from germline, CDR1 is KGHSH and CDR2 is LQKENI. The CDR3 sequence is CASSPVMNTEAFF. The CDR3 nucleotides read TGTGCCAGCTCACCGGTTATGAACACTGAAGCTTTCTTT.

This clone was counted only a few times. J is TRBJ2-3 and V is TRBV4-2; D is possibly TRBD1 or TRBD2 (5 bases each). The CDR3 runs to 13 residues. Germline CDR1 reads LGHNA; CDR2 reads YNFKEQ. V lost 5 bases and J lost 4, with 10 bases in between. The CDR3 region is CASSSWGPDTQYF. DNA of the CDR3: TGTGCCAGCAGCTCCTGGGGACCAGATACGCAGTATTTT.

This clone appeared a few times. The chain links TRBV11-2 to TRBJ1-1, with 7 bases identical to TRBD1. V trimming: 1 base; J trimming: 5 bases; junction bases outside the gene matches: 13. Germline V CDR1 and CDR2: SGHAT, FQNNGV. The CDR3 length is 17 residues. The CDR3, as DNA: TGTGCCAGCAGCTTAGCTGGGGCGACAGGGATTGGAACTGAAGCTTTCTTT. Its protein is CASSLAGATGIGTEAFF.

This clone has only a few counts. J is TRBJ1-2 and V is TRBV6-1; tentative D call: TRBD1 (6 bases). The CDR3 loop spans 15 amino acids. V gave up 0 bases and J gave up 4 bases, with 12 bases separating them. The germline V gene has CDR1 MNHNS and CDR2 SASEGT. The CDR3 spells CASSEASGAFYGYTF. Here the CDR3 DNA reads TGTGCCAGCAGTGAAGCGTCGGGGGCCTTCTATGGCTACACCTTC.

The rearrangement uses TRBV10-1 and TRBJ2-7; D gene uncertain. The CDR3 is 14 residues long. Trimming took 2 bases from V and 6 from J, leaving 14 bases between them. Germline V gene lookup returns CDR1 WNHNN and CDR2 SYGVQD (reference sequence). The CDR3 DNA reads TGCGCCAGCAGTGAGCGGCAGATTCCCCTCGAGCAGTACTTC. Amino acid sequence: CASSERQIPLEQYF.

V usage is TRBV28 and J usage is TRBJ1-2; D not resolved. Trimming left V 6 bases short and J 1 base short, with 3 bases between. CDR1 is MDHEN and CDR2 is SYDVKM in the germline V gene. The CDR3 length is 11 residues. CDR3 DNA sequence: TGTGCCAGCAGCGTTAACTATGGCTACACCTTC. This gives the protein CASSVNYGYTF.

This rearrangement joins TRBV10-2 to TRBJ2-7; a weak D match, TRBD1 (7 bases). The CDR3 is made up of 14 amino acids. V gave up 3 bases and J gave up 3 bases, with 12 bases separating them. The germline V gene encodes CDR1 WSHSY and CDR2 SAAADI. CDR3: CASSEQGTLYEQYF. The CDR3 DNA reads as TGCGCCAGCAGTGAACAGGGGACTCTCTACGAGCAGTACTTC.

The chain carries TRBV28 and TRBJ2-2; the D is unclear. Germline V gene lookup returns CDR1 MDHEN and CDR2 SYDVKM. The CDR3 runs to 11 residues. The V and J ends lost 6 bases and 9 bases respectively, with 8 bases between them. The CDR3 DNA reads TGTGCCAGCAGCGGACCCCGGGAGCTGTTTTTT. It codes for CASSGPRELFF.

This clone was detected only a few times. This chain connects TRBV28 to TRBJ2-7; no clear D gene. The CDR3 covers 14 residues. Germline V CDR1 and CDR2: MDHEN, SYDVKM. The V and J ends lost 3 bases and 0 bases respectively, with 9 bases between them. CDR3 residues: CASSFSTSSYEQYF. The DNA for the CDR3 is TGTGCCAGCAGTTTCTCTACCAGCTCCTACGAGCAGTACTTC. Full variable domain (outside the CDR3, taken from reference TRBV28 and TRBJ2-7): DVKVTQSSRYLVKRTGEKVFLECVQDMDHENMFWYRQDPGLGLRLIYFSYDVKMKEKGDIPEGYSVSREKKERFSLILESASTNQTSMYLCASSFSTSSYEQYFGPGTRLTVT.

This clone showed up just a few times. This chain connects TRBV5-6 to TRBJ1-2; unclear D gene. The CDR3 extends over 15 amino acids. V gave up 0 bases and J gave up 8 bases, with 17 bases separating them. Germline lookup yields CDR1 SGHDT and CDR2 YYEEEE. Here the CDR3 reads CASSLDSISSGGYTF. CDR3 nucleotide sequence: TGTGCCAGCAGCTTGGATTCGATCTCCTCGGGAGGCTACACCTTC.

This clone was found a few times. The same CDR3 is also encoded by other DNA sequences in this sample. This chain connects TRBV5-1 to TRBJ2-3; TRBD1 aligns across 10 bases. The CDR3 has 16 residues. Germline V lookup: CDR1 SGHRS, CDR2 YFSETQ. The ends lost 0 bases at V and 3 bases at J; junction bases unmatched: 4. The CDR3 nucleotides are TGCGCCAGCAGCTTGGGTGGGACAGGGGCGACAGATACGCAGTATTTT. Its translation: CASSLGGTGATDTQYF.

This clone was recorded a few times. This sample includes further DNA sequences coding for the same CDR3. The CDR3 region is CASGQQETQYF. Written as DNA, the CDR3 is TGCGCCAGCGGACAGCAAGAGACCCAGTACTTC. The genes are TRBV5-1 and TRBJ2-5; D might be TRBD1 (6 bases). V shed 7 bases and J shed 2 bases, with 6 bases lying between them. The CDR3 has 11 residues. Germline V gives CDR1 SGHRS, CDR2 YFSETQ.

Here the CDR3 reads CATSRDRGGQGPYEQYF. CDR3 DNA sequence: TGTGCCACCAGCAGAGATCGTGGCGGGCAGGGACCCTACGAGCAGTACTTC. The gene calls are TRBV15 and TRBJ2-7; D tentatively reads TRBD1 or TRBD2 (5 bases each). CDR1 and CDR2 (germline): LNHNV, YYDKDF (reference sequence). The CDR3 covers 17 residues. V was clipped by 0 bases and J by 2 bases, with 17 bases between them.

The J gene is TRBJ2-2, the V gene TRBV6-6; D remains unclear. This CDR3 is 14 amino acids long. The V gene lost 7 bases and the J gene lost 1 base, with 10 bases spanning the gap. Germline-derived CDR1 and CDR2 are MNHNY and SVGAGI (reference sequence). The CDR3 sequence is CASNQLLNTGELFF. The CDR3 DNA sequence: TGTGCCAGCAACCAATTATTGAACACCGGGGAGCTGTTTTTT.

The chain couples TRBV5-1 to TRBJ1-2; 7 nucleotides agree with TRBD1. Germline V lookup: CDR1 SGHRS, CDR2 YFSETQ. The CDR3 has 16 residues. V trimming: 0 bases; J trimming: 7 bases; junction bases outside the gene matches: 12. The CDR3 nucleotides are TGCGCCAGCAGCTTGGCCACGACAGGGCGCCTTAGTGGCTACACCTTC. Amino acid sequence: CASSLATTGRLSGYTF.

This clone was recorded a few times. The chain is built from TRBV6-1 and TRBJ2-5; D unresolved. V lost 6 bases to trimming and J lost 1 base, with 12 bases between them. The CDR3 loop spans 14 amino acids. The V gene's germline CDR1 is MNHNS and CDR2 SASEGT. CDR3 in amino acids: CASRSHGLQETQYF. CDR3 bases: TGTGCCAGCAGGTCCCATGGTCTCCAAGAGACCCAGTACTTC.

The CDR3 DNA is TGTGCCAGCAGTTACGGACGGTACGAGCAGTACTTC. This gives the protein CASSYGRYEQYF. The V and J genes are TRBV6-5 and TRBJ2-7, with unresolved D. Trimming removed 2 bases from V and 4 bases from J, with 6 bases in between. The CDR3 totals 12 residues. Per the germline V gene, CDR1 is MNHEY and CDR2 is SVGAGI.

In the case of this clone: Other nucleotide sequences from this sample produce the same CDR3. The V gene is TRBV5-1, the J gene TRBJ2-5; the match to TRBD1 covers 8 bases. CDR3 size: 14 residues. V shed 4 bases and J 1 base; nucleotides not matched to a gene: 3. Germline values: CDR1 SGHRS, CDR2 YFSETQ. The CDR3 nucleotides are TGCGCCAGCAGCATCGGGACAGGCCAAGAGACCCAGTACTTC. Translating it yields CASSIGTGQETQYF. Variable domain in full (rest from reference TRBV5-1 and TRBJ2-5): KAGVTQTPRYLIKTRGQQVTLSCSPISGHRSVSWYQQTPGQGLQFLFEYFSETQRNKGNFPGRFSGRQFSNSRSEMNVSTLELGDSALYLCASSIGTGQETQYFGPGTRLLVL.

This clone was counted a few times. The chain is built from TRBV6-5 and TRBJ2-1; TRBD2 agrees at 8 bases. V lost 10 bases and J lost 3; bases outside the gene matches: 2. Germline CDR1 reads MNHEY; CDR2 reads SVGAGI. This CDR3 region has 12 residues. The CDR3 region has the DNA TGTGCCACCCGGGGGGGCTACAATGAGCAGTTCTTC. It encodes CATRGGYNEQFF.

The rearrangement joins TRBV5-1 to TRBJ2-5; 7 bases are a match to TRBD2. Germline CDR1 is SGHRS and CDR2 is YFSETQ. The length of the CDR3 is 14 residues. The junction had 7 bases not matched to a gene; V was cut back by 7 bases and J by 1 base. Here the CDR3 DNA reads TGCGCCAGCGCTAGCGGAGCTTTCCAAGAGACCCAGTACTTC. Its protein product is CASASGAFQETQYF.

This clone was recorded a few times. The chain joins TRBV7-9 to TRBJ2-4, with TRBD1 as a possible D gene (6 bases). Germline CDR1 SEHNR, CDR2 FQNEAQ (reference sequence). There are 14 residues in the CDR3. V shed 5 bases and J shed 8 bases, with 16 bases lying between them. DNA for the CDR3: TGTGCCAGCAGCCCAGGGACACTCGGTGACATTCAGTACTTC. This sequence encodes CASSPGTLGDIQYF.

J is TRBJ2-7 and V is TRBV20-1; D remains ambiguous. V was clipped by 4 bases and J by 1 base, with 5 bases between them. This CDR3 comprises 11 residues. Looked up from germline, CDR1 is DFQATT and CDR2 is SNEGSKA (reference sequence). In nucleotides, the CDR3 is TGCAGTGCTATAGAGTCCTACGAGCAGTACTTC. This translates into CSAIESYEQYF.

This clone occurred a few times. The V call is TRBV5-1, the J call TRBJ2-1, with unresolved D. V was pared by 0 bases and J by 6 bases, with 16 bases between. CDR1 and CDR2 (germline): SGHRS, YFSETQ. The CDR3 contains 16 residues. The CDR3 nucleotides are TGCGCCAGCAGCTTGGCCGACGGGTCCCGTTTCAATGAGCAGTTCTTC. Translating it yields CASSLADGSRFNEQFF.

This clone was counted a few times. This chain uses TRBV5-1 with TRBJ2-1, with D tentatively TRBD1 or TRBD2 (5 bases each). Germline V gene data show CDR1 as SGHRS and CDR2 as YFSETQ. The CDR3 loop spans 14 amino acids. Trimming left V 3 bases short and J 2 bases short, with 9 bases between. The CDR3 nucleotides are TGCGCCAGCAGCTGGGGGTCGGCCTACAATGAGCAGTTCTTC. This translates into CASSWGSAYNEQFF.

Only a few counts were recorded for this clone. The DNA for the CDR3 is TGTGCCAGCAGTGATAGGACAGCAGATAATTCACCCCTCCACTTT. Translated: CASSDRTADNSPLHF. The chain links TRBV2 to TRBJ1-6; D possibly corresponds to TRBD1 (6 bases). Germline lookup yields CDR1 SNHLY and CDR2 FYNNEI. The germline V and J ends were trimmed by 3 bases and 5 bases, with 11 bases remaining between them. This CDR3 is built from 15 residues. Full variable domain (remainder filled in from reference TRBV2 and TRBJ1-6): EPEVTQTPSHQVTQMGQEVILRCVPISNHLYFYWYRQILGQKVEFLVSFYNNEISEKSEIFDDQFSVERPDGSNFTLKIRSTKLEDSAMYFCASSDRTADNSPLHFGNGTRLTVT.

In this sample, this clone turned up a few times. CDR3 loop: CASSVGGSGTQYF. CDR3 nucleotides: TGTGCCAGCAGTGTCGGGGGGTCGGGGACCCAGTACTTC. The V gene is TRBV2, the J gene TRBJ2-5, with TRBD2 identical over 7 bases. Germline V gives CDR1 SNHLY, CDR2 FYNNEI. The CDR3 loop spans 13 amino acids. Trimming took 4 bases from V and 7 from J; bases not matched to a gene: 6.